This paragraph covers one TCR beta chain sequence. The antigen is undetermined. This entry is derived from a study of T cell responses to AZD1222 COVID-19 vaccine. Study-level points and caveats: Females outnumbered males among donors, who were mostly white British; clonal diversity was possibly underestimated.

The method was immunoSEQ multiplex PCR; TCRdb's version includes in-frame clones alone and lacks a portion of them. The table records approximately 84,000 clones, approximately 83% of them present only once. The CDR3 consists of 15 residues. Germline values: CDR1 MNHEY, CDR2 SVGAGI. The trim removed 7 bases at V and 2 bases at J, leaving 7 bases unmatched. Pooled in the analysis were second doses at about 4 or about 12 weeks. V gene TRBV6-5 combines with J gene TRBJ1-2; 10 positions match TRBD1. This TCR derives from an adult who received the AZD1222 COVID-19 vaccine. The source was peripheral blood, collected 28 days after the second AZD1222 dose. The CDR3 protein is CASIRQGAPNYGYTF. Written as DNA, the CDR3 is TGTGCCAGCATACGACAGGGGGCACCCAACTATGGCTACACCTTC.